This T cell receptor beta chain is drawn from a study of tumor-infiltrating lymphocytes in primary liver carcinoma. About the study: Subjects presented with primary liver carcinoma managed by surgical resection. About 3.5 to 8 million productive TCRbeta reads were obtained from the samples, with similar numbers across tissue types. Notes on the study in general: Researchers found tumor-adjacent and tumor-blood pairs overlapped less than tumor region pairs. The top-250-clone fraction was significantly higher in tumors than in blood (p = 0.039).

Germline DNA was also extracted, with blood RNA taken from unsorted whole blood. From around 0.5 ug of total RNA, TCR beta-specific cDNA was reverse-transcribed using a constant-region primer. Three rounds of nested multiplex PCR with slightly modified ARM-PCR produced TCR beta libraries. TCRdb recomputed calls from the multiplex PCR reads with MiXCR, one row per CDR3 protein. The sample gives about 350,000 distinct CDR3 sequences, less than 75% of which show up once; about 6.1% is in the top ten. This clonotype was seen only a few times. Its antigen is unknown. Source material: peripheral blood. The clonotype was recovered from a man between 35 and 55 years old with primary liver carcinoma and hepatitis B virus infection.

The CDR3 nucleotides read TGTGCCAGCAGTTTGCCGACAGGGGGTCGATACGAGCAGTACTTC. Translation: CASSLPTGGRYEQYF. This sequence joins TRBV28 and TRBJ2-7; 9 bases align to TRBD1. The CDR3 loop spans 15 amino acids. V lost 3 bases and J lost 4; bases outside the gene matches: 7. Germline V lookup: CDR1 MDHEN, CDR2 SYDVKM. Full variable domain (outside the CDR3, taken from reference TRBV28 and TRBJ2-7): DVKVTQSSRYLVKRTGEKVFLECVQDMDHENMFWYRQDPGLGLRLIYFSYDVKMKEKGDIPEGYSVSREKKERFSLILESASTNQTSMYLCASSLPTGGRYEQYFGPGTRLTVT.